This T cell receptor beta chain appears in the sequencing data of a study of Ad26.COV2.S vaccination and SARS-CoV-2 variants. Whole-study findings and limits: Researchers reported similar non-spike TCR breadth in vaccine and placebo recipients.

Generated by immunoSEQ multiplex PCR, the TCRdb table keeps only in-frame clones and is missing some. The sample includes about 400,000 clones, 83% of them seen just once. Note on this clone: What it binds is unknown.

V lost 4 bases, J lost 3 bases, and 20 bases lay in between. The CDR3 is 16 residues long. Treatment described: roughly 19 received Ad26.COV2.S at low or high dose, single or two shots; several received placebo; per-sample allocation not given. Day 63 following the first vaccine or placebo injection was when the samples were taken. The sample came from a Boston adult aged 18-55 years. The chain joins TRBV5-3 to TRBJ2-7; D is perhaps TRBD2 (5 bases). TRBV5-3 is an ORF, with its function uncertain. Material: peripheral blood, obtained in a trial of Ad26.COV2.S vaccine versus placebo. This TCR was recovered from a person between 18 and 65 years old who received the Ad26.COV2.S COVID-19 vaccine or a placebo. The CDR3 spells CARSRVSSGPLYEQYF. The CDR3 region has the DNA TGTGCCAGAAGCCGAGTTTCCAGCGGCCCCCTCTACGAGCAGTACTTC.